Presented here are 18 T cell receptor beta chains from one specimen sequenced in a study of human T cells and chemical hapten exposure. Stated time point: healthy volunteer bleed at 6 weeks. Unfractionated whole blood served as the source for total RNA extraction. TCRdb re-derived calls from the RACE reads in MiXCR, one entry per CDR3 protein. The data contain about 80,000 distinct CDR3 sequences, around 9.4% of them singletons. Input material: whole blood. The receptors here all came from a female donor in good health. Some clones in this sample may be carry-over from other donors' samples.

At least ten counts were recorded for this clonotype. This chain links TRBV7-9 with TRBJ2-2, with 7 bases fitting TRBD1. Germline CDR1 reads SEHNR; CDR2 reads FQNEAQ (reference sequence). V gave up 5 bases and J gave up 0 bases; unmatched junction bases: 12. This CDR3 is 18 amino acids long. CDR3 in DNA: TGTGCCAGCAGCCTCGGGACAGTAAGTCTCGCGAACACCGGGGAGCTGTTTTTT. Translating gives CASSLGTVSLANTGELFF.

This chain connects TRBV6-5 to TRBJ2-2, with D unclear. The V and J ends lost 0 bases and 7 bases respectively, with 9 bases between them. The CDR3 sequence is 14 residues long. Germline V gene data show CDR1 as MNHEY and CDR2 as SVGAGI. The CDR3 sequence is CASSYSRGLGELFF. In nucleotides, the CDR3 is TGTGCCAGCAGTTACTCGCGTGGGCTCGGGGAGCTGTTTTTT.

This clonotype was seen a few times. Here the CDR3 DNA reads TGTGCCAGCAGCAACCCGACTGGGTATCCAGATACGCAGTATTTT. Translating it yields CASSNPTGYPDTQYF. The rearrangement joins TRBV21-1 to TRBJ2-3. TRBV21-1 is listed as a pseudogene. The CDR3 has 15 amino acids.

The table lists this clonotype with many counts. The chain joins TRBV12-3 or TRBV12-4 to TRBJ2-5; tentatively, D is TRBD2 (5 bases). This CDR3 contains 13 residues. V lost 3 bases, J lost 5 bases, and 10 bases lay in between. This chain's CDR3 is CASSFTGKETQYF. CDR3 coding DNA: TGTGCCAGCAGTTTTACGGGGAAGGAGACCCAGTACTTC.

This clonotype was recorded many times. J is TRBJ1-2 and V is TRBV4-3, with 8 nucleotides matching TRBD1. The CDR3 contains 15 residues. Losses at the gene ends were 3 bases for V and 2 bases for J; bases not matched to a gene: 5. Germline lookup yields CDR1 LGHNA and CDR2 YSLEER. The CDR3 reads CASSHRDRPNYGYTF. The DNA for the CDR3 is TGCGCCAGCAGCCACAGGGACAGGCCGAACTATGGCTACACCTTC.

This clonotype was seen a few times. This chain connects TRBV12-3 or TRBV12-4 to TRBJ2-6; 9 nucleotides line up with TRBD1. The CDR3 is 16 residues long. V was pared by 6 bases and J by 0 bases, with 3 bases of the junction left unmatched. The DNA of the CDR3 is TGTGCCAGCAGACAGACAGGGGGCTCTGGGGCCAACGTCCTGACTTTC. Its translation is CASRQTGGSGANVLTF.

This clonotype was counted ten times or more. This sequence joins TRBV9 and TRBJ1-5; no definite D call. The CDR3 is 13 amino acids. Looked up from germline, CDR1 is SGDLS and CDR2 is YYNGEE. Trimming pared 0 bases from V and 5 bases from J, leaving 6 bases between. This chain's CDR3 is CASSVDSYQPQHF. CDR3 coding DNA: TGTGCCAGCAGCGTAGATTCTTATCAGCCCCAGCATTTT.

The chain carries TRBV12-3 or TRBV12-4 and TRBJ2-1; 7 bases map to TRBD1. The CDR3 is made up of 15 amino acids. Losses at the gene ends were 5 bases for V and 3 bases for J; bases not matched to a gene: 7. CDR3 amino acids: CASSLTGRYYNEQFF. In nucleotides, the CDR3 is TGTGCCAGCAGTCTGACAGGGAGATACTACAATGAGCAGTTCTTC.

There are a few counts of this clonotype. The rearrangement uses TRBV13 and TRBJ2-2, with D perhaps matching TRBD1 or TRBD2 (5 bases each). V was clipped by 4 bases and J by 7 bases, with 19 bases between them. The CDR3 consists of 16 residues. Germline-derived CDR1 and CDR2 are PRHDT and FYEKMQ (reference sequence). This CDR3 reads CASSSSSGRGDGELFF. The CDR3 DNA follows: TGTGCCAGCAGCTCGTCATCGGGGCGCGGTGACGGGGAGCTGTTTTTT.

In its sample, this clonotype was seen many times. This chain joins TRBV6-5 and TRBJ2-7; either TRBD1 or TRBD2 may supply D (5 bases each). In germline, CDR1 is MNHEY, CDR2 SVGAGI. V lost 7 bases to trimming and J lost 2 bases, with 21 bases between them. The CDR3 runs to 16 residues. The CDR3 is CASTSPRRDLTYEQYF. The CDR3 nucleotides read TGTGCCAGCACCAGCCCCCGCAGGGACCTTACCTACGAGCAGTACTTC.

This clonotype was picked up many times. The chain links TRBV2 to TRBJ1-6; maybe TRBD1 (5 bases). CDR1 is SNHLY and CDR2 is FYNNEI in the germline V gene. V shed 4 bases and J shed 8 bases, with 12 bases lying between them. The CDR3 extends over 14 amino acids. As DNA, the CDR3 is TGTGCCAGCAGTGCACAGGCCTCCGATTCACCCCTCCACTTT. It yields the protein CASSAQASDSPLHF.

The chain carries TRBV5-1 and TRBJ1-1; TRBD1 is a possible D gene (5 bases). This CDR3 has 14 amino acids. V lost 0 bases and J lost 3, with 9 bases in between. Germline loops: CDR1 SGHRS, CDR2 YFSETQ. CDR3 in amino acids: CASSLVPGDTEAFF. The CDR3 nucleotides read TGCGCCAGCAGCTTGGTGCCGGGGGACACTGAAGCTTTCTTT.

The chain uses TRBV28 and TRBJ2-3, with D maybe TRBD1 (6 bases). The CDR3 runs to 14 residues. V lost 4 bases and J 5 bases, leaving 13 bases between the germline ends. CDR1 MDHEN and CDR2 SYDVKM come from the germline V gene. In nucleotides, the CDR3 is TGTGCCAGCAGTTCAACAAAACAGGGAGATACGCAGTATTTT. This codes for CASSSTKQGDTQYF.

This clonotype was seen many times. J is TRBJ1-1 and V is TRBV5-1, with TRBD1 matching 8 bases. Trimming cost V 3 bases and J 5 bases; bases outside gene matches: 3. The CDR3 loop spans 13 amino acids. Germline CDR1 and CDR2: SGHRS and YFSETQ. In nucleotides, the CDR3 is TGCGCCAGCAGCTCGGACAGGGAAACTGAAGCTTTCTTT. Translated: CASSSDRETEAFF.

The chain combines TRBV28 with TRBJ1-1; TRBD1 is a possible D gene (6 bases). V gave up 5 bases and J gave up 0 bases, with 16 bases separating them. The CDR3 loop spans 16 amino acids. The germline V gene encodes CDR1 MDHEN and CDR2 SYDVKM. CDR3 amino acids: CASSQDPRQVNTEAFF. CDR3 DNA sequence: TGTGCCAGCAGTCAAGACCCCAGACAGGTGAACACTGAAGCTTTCTTT.

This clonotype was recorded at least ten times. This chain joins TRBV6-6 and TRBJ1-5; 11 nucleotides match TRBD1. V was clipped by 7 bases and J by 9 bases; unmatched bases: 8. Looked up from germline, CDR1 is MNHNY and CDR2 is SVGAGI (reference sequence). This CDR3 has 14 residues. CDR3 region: CASTLRTGGLPQHF. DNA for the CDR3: TGTGCCAGCACCCTACGGACAGGGGGCTTGCCCCAGCATTTT.

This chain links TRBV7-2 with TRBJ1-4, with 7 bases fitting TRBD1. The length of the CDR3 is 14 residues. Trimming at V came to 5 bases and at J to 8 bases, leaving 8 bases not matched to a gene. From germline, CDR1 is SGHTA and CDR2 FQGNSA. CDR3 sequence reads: CASSPQGVGEKLFF. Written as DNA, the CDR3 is TGTGCCAGCAGCCCCCAGGGGGTGGGGGAAAAACTGTTTTTT.

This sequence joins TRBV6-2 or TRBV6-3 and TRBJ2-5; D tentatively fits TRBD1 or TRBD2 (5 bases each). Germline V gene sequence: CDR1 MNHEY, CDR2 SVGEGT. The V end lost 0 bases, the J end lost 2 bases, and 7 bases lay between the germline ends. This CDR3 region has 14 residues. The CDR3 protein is CASSYSRGQETQYF. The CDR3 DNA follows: TGTGCCAGCAGTTACTCGAGGGGACAAGAGACCCAGTACTTC.